The rows below give T cell receptor beta chains drawn from one sample of a study of T cell responses to AZD1222 COVID-19 vaccine. This table comes from immunoSEQ multiplex PCR, and its TCRdb copy is limited to in-frame clones, with some not included. The table has more than 95,000 clones, approximately 89% seen once. The sample was peripheral blood, taken 28 days after the second AZD1222 dose. The receptors were gathered from an adult who received the AZD1222 COVID-19 vaccine. Both conserved end residues are part of each CDR3. A D gene is named only where the DNA matches it firmly. Clone sizes are given selectively: once, few, many, or a class where the clone is expanded.

.,TRBD2,TRBJ2-7,TRBV19,TGTGCCAGTAGTATCATCGCGGGAGGGCCTGCTTCCTACGAGCAGTACTTC,CASSIIAGGPASYEQYF
.,TRBD2,TRBJ2-1,TRBV7-3,TGTGCCAGCAGCTCGAGACTAGCGGGAGGTCGCAATGAGCAGTTCTTC,CASSSRLAGGRNEQFF
few,.,TRBJ1-5,TRBV24-1,TGTGCCACCAGTGATTTGGGGGAGCCCCAGCATTTT,CATSDLGEPQHF
.,.,TRBJ1-2,TRBV28,TGTGCCAGCAGTTTATCGGGGGGAGGCAACTATGGCTACACCTTC,CASSLSGGGNYGYTF
.,.,TRBJ1-4,TRBV5-1,TGCGCCAGCAGCCCCTACCTAGGAGCAGGAGAAAAACTGTTTTTT,CASSPYLGAGEKLFF
.,TRBD1,TRBJ2-1,TRBV29-1,TGCAGTGTGTCCGGGACAGGGCGTTACAATGAGCAGTTCTTC,CSVSGTGRYNEQFF
.,.,TRBJ1-1,TRBV18,TGTGCCAGCTCACCCCCCGGGCCGAACACTGAAGCTTTCTTT,CASSPPGPNTEAFF
.,TRBD1,TRBJ2-5,TRBV30,TGTGCCTGGGGGGGGACAGGCGGTTGGTCAGAGACCCAGTACTTC,CAWGGTGGWSETQYF
.,TRBD2,TRBJ2-2,TRBV5-4,TGTGCCAGCAGCTGGGGTGTAGCGGGAGATTCTGGGGAGCTGTTTTTT,CASSWGVAGDSGELFF
.,TRBD1,TRBJ2-7,TRBV12-5,TGTGCTAGTGGTTTGGGTCCACAGGGGTATTACGAGCAGTACTTC,CASGLGPQGYYEQYF
.,.,TRBJ2-7,TRBV5-1,TGCGCCAGCAGCTTTGGGGGAACAAGCGAGCAGTACTTC,CASSFGGTSEQYF
.,.,TRBJ2-3,TRBV18,TGTGCCAGCTCACCGGACCGTAGTAACACAGATACGCAGTATTTT,CASSPDRSNTDTQYF
.,.,TRBJ2-3,TRBV29-1,TGCAGCGTAGACTCCACAGGGACAGATACGCAGTATTTT,CSVDSTGTDTQYF
.,.,TRBJ2-5,TRBV6-2/TRBV6-3,TGTGCCAGCAGCCCCTCCGGGGGACCAGAGACCCAGTACTTC,CASSPSGGPETQYF
.,.,TRBJ2-7,TRBV11-2,TGTGCCAGCAGCTTAGAGGGTGGCCCCTACGAGCAGTACTTC,CASSLEGGPYEQYF
.,.,TRBJ2-2,TRBV6-5,TGTGCCAGCAGTTCTACACAGGGAGTAAACACCGGGGAGCTGTTTTTT,CASSSTQGVNTGELFF
.,.,TRBJ1-5,TRBV28,TGTGCCAGCAGGGAGGGGGGGGCTGCCAATCAGCCCCAGCATTTT,CASREGGAANQPQHF
.,.,TRBJ1-2,TRBV7-2,TGTGCCAGCCTAGGGGGTCAGATCAAGGCTAACTATGGCTACACCTTC,CASLGGQIKANYGYTF
.,.,TRBJ1-5,TRBV30,TGTGCCTGGGCCGAGGGGTCTGAGAGCAATCAGCCCCAGCATTTT,CAWAEGSESNQPQHF
.,.,TRBJ1-1,TRBV19,TGTGCCAGTAGTATGGCAGGCCGACAGACTGAAGCTTTCTTT,CASSMAGRQTEAFF
.,TRBD2,TRBJ2-3,TRBV5-6,TGTGCCAGCAGCGGGGGACTAGCGGACAGCACAGATACGCAGTATTTT,CASSGGLADSTDTQYF
.,TRBD2,TRBJ2-3,TRBV5-1,TGCGCCAGCAGCTTGGGGTCTAGCGGGAGGGTCACAGATACGCAGTATTTT,CASSLGSSGRVTDTQYF
few,.,TRBJ1-1,TRBV7-9,TGTGCCAGCAGGCCCTTCGGGTATTCTAATGAAGCTTTCTTT,CASRPFGYSNEAFF
few,.,TRBJ1-1,TRBV2,TGTGCCAGCAGACCAACAACGAACACTGAAGCTTTCTTT,CASRPTTNTEAFF
.,.,TRBJ1-1,TRBV29-1,TGCAGCGTCCAACCTGGACGCACGAACACTGAAGCTTTCTTT,CSVQPGRTNTEAFF
once,.,TRBJ2-3,TRBV6-2/TRBV6-3,TGTGCCAGCAGCCGGGATTCAATCGGAGATACGCAGTATTTT,CASSRDSIGDTQYF
.,TRBD2,TRBJ2-1,TRBV18,TGTGCCAGCTCACCACTAGCGGGGACCTGGGATGAGCAGTTCTTC,CASSPLAGTWDEQFF
.,.,TRBJ2-7,TRBV18,TGTGCCAGCTCACCGGTAGGGTGGGAGCAGTACTTC,CASSPVGWEQYF
.,.,TRBJ2-1,TRBV12-3/TRBV12-4,TGTGCCAGCAGAATTAGGGGATACAATGAGCAGTTCTTC,CASRIRGYNEQFF
.,.,TRBJ2-2,TRBV4-2,TGTGCCAGCAGCCAAGTGGGCGACGGGGAGCTGTTTTTT,CASSQVGDGELFF
once,TRBD2,TRBJ2-3,TRBV10-3,TGTGCCATCAGTGAGGCTAGCGGGAGATCAGATACGCAGTATTTT,CAISEASGRSDTQYF
.,.,TRBJ2-7,TRBV3-1/TRBV3-2,TGTGCCAGCAGCCTGGCGGTGTCCTACGAGCAGTACTTC,CASSLAVSYEQYF
.,.,TRBJ2-1,TRBV12-3/TRBV12-4,TGTGCCAGTTGGATCAACTCCTACAATGAGCAGTTCTTC,CASWINSYNEQFF
.,.,TRBJ2-7,TRBV5-4,TGTGCCAGCAGACCGGGAGCGGAGCGTCCCTACGAGCAGTACTTC,CASRPGAERPYEQYF
.,.,TRBJ1-2,TRBV7-8,TGTGCCAGCAGTCTAGGTTCGGGGTATGGCTACACCTTC,CASSLGSGYGYTF
.,.,TRBJ2-3,TRBV9,TGTGCCAGCAGCCCTCCAGGGGGGAGAACAGATACGCAGTATTTT,CASSPPGGRTDTQYF
once,.,TRBJ2-7,TRBV3-1/TRBV3-2,TGTGCCAGCAGCCGCTCCTACGAGCAGTACTTC,CASSRSYEQYF
.,.,TRBJ1-1,TRBV30,TGTGCCTTTACCGGGACTAGGAGGACTGAAGCTTTCTTT,CAFTGTRRTEAFF
once,.,TRBJ2-1,TRBV5-1,TGCGCCAGCAGCCGAGGGCAGAGCTACAATGAGCAGTTCTTC,CASSRGQSYNEQFF
.,.,TRBJ1-1,TRBV28,TGTGCCAGCAGTTTAAGCCTTTCTGAAGCTTTCTTT,CASSLSLSEAFF
.,.,TRBJ2-3,TRBV3-1/TRBV3-2,TGTGCCAGCAGCTACTTACGGGTAGCTAGGAGGTGCGATACGCAGTATTTT,CASSYLRVARRCDTQYF
.,.,TRBJ2-7,TRBV27,TGTGCCAGCAGTTTAGGTTATGGCTACGAGCAGTACTTC,CASSLGYGYEQYF
.,TRBD2,TRBJ2-1,TRBV28,TGTGCCAGCAGACAACCTAAAACGGGAGGCTCCTACAATGAGCAGTTCTTC,CASRQPKTGGSYNEQFF
.,.,TRBJ2-5,TRBV7-2,TGTGCCAGCTGGTCGGGATTTCCATATGAGACCCAGTACTTC,CASWSGFPYETQYF
.,TRBD2,TRBJ2-3,TRBV2,TGTGCCAGGAGTGCGGCTAGCGGGAGGGCCAGGGCAGATACGCAGTATTTT,CARSAASGRARADTQYF
.,.,TRBJ1-5,TRBV7-2,TGTGCCAGCAGCTCAGAATTCGTTGGCAGCAATCAGCCCCAGCATTTT,CASSSEFVGSNQPQHF
once,TRBD1,TRBJ2-1,TRBV7-9,TGTGCCAGCAGCTTAGTGACGACAGGGGTGGGCGATGAGCAGTTCTTC,CASSLVTTGVGDEQFF
few,.,TRBJ1-2,TRBV4-1,TGCGCCAGCAGCCAAGACAGGCTCTATGGCTACACCTTC,CASSQDRLYGYTF
.,TRBD2,TRBJ2-4,TRBV28,TGTGCCAGCAGACGGGACCAGCGGGACCTAGCCAAAAACATTCAGTACTTC,CASRRDQRDLAKNIQYF
.,.,TRBJ1-1,TRBV7-3,TGTGCCAGCAGCTTAAATGCATTGGACAGCCACACTGAAGCTTTCTTT,CASSLNALDSHTEAFF
.,.,TRBJ2-2,TRBV18,TGTGCCAGCTCACCTGCCAGATCTCCCGGGGAGCTGTTTTTT,CASSPARSPGELFF
.,.,TRBJ1-1,TRBV3-1/TRBV3-2,TGTGCCAGCAGCCACCCCACACTGGACACCATGAACACTGAAGCTTTCTTT,CASSHPTLDTMNTEAFF
.,.,TRBJ2-3,TRBV6-5,TGTGCCAGCAGTCCCCGGGGCCAATTCACAGATACGCAGTATTTT,CASSPRGQFTDTQYF
once,TRBD2,TRBJ2-2,TRBV29-1,TGCAGCGTCGCTACTAGCGCCCAGGCCGGGGAGCTGTTTTTT,CSVATSAQAGELFF
.,.,TRBJ2-7,TRBV5-1,TGCGCCAGCAGCCCCGGAACTCTCCTGGGCGTCTACGAGCAGTACTTC,CASSPGTLLGVYEQYF